This TCR beta chain was retrieved from a study of a mutant IDH1 vaccine in newly diagnosed glioma listed by TCRdb under 2021. General notes on the study: Patients received eight vaccinations in weeks 1, 3, 5, 7, 11, 15, 19 and 23, corresponding to visits V03 through V10. Vaccination began 4-6 weeks after radiotherapy alone, or alongside temozolomide cycles in the chemotherapy-containing groups. The roughly 35 treated patients were roughly 62% male and roughly 40% female, with a mean age of approximately 40 years. Prior to enrollment, standard therapy consisting of radiotherapy alone, temozolomide alone, or radiochemotherapy with temozolomide had been administered to patients, with the combination being received by most patients. Peripheral blood samples were drawn at six visits, namely V03 (baseline), V05, V07, V10, V12 and V13. For exploratory analyses, around 23 treated patients had longitudinal TCRB deep sequencing done wherever samples were available.

This sample's time point label indicates: week 11, during vaccination. Each vaccine dose was 300 ug of a 20-mer mutant IDH1 peptide in Montanide, given subcutaneously with topical imiquimod. The donors had newly diagnosed IDH1-mutant astrocytomas of WHO grade 3 or 4 that showed loss of nuclear ATRX. The samples were drawn from NOA16, a multicentre, single-arm, open-label phase I trial in Germany that tested a mutant IDH1 peptide vaccine in humans for the first time. Genomic DNA for TCRB sequencing was isolated from EDTA blood with the DNeasy Blood and Tissue Kit. The method behind the library was the immunoSEQ multiplex PCR assay. Rearranged TCR beta chain sequences were amplified using the hsTCRB Kit according to the manufacturer's protocol. Sequencing of TCRB libraries was carried out on an Illumina MiSeq. In the authors' own workflow: The kit vendor's proprietary platform handled demultiplexing, trimming and gene mapping. Not all clones reach the TCRdb copy of this immuneACCESS table, which keeps in-frame sequences only. Checked studies attribute under half of the gap to unresolved V genes and leave the rest unexplained. V, J and clone size are taken as reported in that table, and D and trimming were inferred from the DNA itself. For this sample there are 20,000 to 25,000 clones; less than 85% appear just once. The ten top clones hold approximately 11% of the sample.

The full study reports these points: Availability determined which PBMC samples were chosen for TCRB deep sequencing. Changes in the top peripheral T cell clonotypes picked up by TCRB sequencing did not appear to be linked to pseudoprogression. It was noted by the authors that analyses of patient blood samples could not be reproduced owing to sample limitations. Immune responses induced by the vaccine were seen in over 80% of patients across multiple MHC alleles.

This clone has more than one count but fewer than ten. This clone's antigen is unknown. No much larger clone is present one base from it, and per-base qualities are unavailable. V lost 8 bases and J lost 3 bases; the stretch between them is 11 bases long. The germline V gene specifies ENHRY as CDR1 and SYGVKD as CDR2. The CDR3 holds 12 amino acids from the cysteine to the phenylalanine. Kept here is only the CDR3 DNA, which spans 36 bases and is read in frame from base 1. The sequencing used peripheral blood mononuclear cells (PBMCs), collected from a glioma patient whose treatment included an IDH1 peptide vaccine. This TCR derives from a man younger than 30 with glioma. Some clones in this sample may be carry-over from other donors' samples. The chain employs TRBV10-3 and TRBJ2-7; a tentative D match to TRBD2 spans 6 bases. The DNA sequence follows: TGTGCCATCGGGGGACTGCACTACGAGCAGTACTTC. Translated, it gives CAIGGLHYEQYF.